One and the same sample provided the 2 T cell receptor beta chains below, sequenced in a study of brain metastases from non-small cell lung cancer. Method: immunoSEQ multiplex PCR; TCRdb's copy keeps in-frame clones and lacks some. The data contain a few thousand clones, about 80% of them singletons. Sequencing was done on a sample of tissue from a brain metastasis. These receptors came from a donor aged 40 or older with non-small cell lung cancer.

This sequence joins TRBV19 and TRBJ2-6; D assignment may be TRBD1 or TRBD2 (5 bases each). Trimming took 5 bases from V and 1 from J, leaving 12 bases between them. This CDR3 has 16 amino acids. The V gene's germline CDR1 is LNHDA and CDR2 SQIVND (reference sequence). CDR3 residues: CASSLGAGSGANVLTF. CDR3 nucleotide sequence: TGTGCCAGTAGTCTCGGGGCTGGGTCTGGGGCCAACGTCCTGACTTTC.

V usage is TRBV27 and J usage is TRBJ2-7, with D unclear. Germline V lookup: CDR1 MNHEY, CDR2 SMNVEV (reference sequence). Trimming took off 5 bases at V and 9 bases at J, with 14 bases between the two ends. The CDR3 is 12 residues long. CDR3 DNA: TGTGCCAGCAGTCCCCCCGCCGGGCGGCAGTACTTC. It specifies CASSPPAGRQYF.